This TCR beta chain was documented in a study of graft-versus-host responses after intestinal transplantation. Study details: The recipients all started with anti-thymocyte globulin induction and then took tacrolimus and steroids for 2 to 3 years. Overall study findings and caveats: High graft-versus-host to host-versus-graft clonal ratios were seen in allografts of patients with graft-donor T cell macrochimerism. Detection of GvH clones occurred in recipient marrow, and some had their first appearance in ileum or blood.

Produced via immunoSEQ multiplex PCR; TCRdb's table is partial and in-frame only. The sample yields some 81,000 clones, about 89% seen once. About this clone: Antigen: not known.

The clonotype comes from a human donor who received an intestinal transplant. The input for sequencing was unstimulated CD4+ T cells sorted from spleen or lymph node cells, taken before intestinal transplant.

The CDR3 DNA follows: TGCAGCGTGGAACCGACACCCACCCAAGAGACCCAGTACTTC. Protein sequence: CSVEPTPTQETQYF. The gene calls are TRBV29-1 and TRBJ2-5; no clear D gene. There are 14 residues in the CDR3. CDR1 SQVTM and CDR2 ANQGSEA come from the germline V gene. Trimming took off 6 bases at V and 1 base at J, with 15 bases between the two ends.